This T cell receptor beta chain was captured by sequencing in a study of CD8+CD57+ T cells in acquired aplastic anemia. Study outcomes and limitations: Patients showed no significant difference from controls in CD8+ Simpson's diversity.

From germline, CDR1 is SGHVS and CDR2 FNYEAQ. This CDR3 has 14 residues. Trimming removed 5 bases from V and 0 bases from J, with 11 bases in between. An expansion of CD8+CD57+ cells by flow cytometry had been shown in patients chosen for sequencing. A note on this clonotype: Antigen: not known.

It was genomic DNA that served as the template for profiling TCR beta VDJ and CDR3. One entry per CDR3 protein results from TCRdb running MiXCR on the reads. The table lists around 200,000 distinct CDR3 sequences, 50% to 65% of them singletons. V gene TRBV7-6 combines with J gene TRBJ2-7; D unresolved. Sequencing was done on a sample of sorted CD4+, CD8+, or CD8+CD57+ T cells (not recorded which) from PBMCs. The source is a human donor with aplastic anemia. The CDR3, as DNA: TGTGCCAGCAGCCCCCATCCGAGCTCCTACGAGCAGTACTTC. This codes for CASSPHPSSYEQYF.